The clone carrying this T cell receptor beta chain has a count of ten or more. This specimen belongs to a study of T cells of healthy individuals. MiXCR, applied by TCRdb to the 5' RACE reads, yields one record per CDR3 protein. This table has 50,000 to 55,000 distinct CDR3 sequences, approximately 14% appearing once. Germline CDR1 MRHNA, CDR2 SNTAGT. The CDR3 is made up of 13 amino acids. Deletions cut 5 bases from V and 10 bases from J, with 12 bases between. The clonotype originates from a human donor in good health. This chain connects TRBV6-4 to TRBJ1-6; D is possibly TRBD1 (5 bases). CDR3 amino acids: CASSSQGGSPLHF. As DNA, the CDR3 is TGTGCCAGCAGTTCCCAGGGAGGATCACCCCTCCACTTT.